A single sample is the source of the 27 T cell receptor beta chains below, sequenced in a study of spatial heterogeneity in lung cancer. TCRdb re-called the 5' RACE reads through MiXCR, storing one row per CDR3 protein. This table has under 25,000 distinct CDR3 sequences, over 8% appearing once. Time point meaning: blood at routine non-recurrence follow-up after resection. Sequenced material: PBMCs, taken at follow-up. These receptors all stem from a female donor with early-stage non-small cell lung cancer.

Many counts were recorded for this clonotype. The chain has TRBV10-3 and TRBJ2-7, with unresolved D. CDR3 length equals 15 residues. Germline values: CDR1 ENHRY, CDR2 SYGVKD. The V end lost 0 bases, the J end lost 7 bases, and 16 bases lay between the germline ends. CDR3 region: CAISESVGPRREQYF. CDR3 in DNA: TGTGCCATCAGTGAGTCAGTTGGGCCACGGCGAGAGCAGTACTTC.

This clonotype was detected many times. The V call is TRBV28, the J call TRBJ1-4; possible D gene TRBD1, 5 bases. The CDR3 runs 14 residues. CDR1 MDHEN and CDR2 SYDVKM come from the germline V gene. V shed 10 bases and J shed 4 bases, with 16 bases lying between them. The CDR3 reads CATLRGWGNEKLFF. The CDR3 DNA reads TGTGCCACCCTTAGGGGATGGGGTAATGAAAAACTGTTTTTT. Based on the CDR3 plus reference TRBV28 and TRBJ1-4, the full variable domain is DVKVTQSSRYLVKRTGEKVFLECVQDMDHENMFWYRQDPGLGLRLIYFSYDVKMKEKGDIPEGYSVSREKKERFSLILESASTNQTSMYLCATLRGWGNEKLFFGSGTQLSVL.

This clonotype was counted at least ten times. The CDR3 DNA reads as TGTGCCAGCAGCCGGGACAGTGCTCAGCCCCAGCATTTT. Translation: CASSRDSAQPQHF. This chain links TRBV6-4 with TRBJ1-5; 7 bases align to TRBD1. V lost 6 bases to trimming and J lost 6 bases; unmatched junction nucleotides: 5. Germline V CDR1 and CDR2: MRHNA, SNTAGT. There are 13 residues in the CDR3.

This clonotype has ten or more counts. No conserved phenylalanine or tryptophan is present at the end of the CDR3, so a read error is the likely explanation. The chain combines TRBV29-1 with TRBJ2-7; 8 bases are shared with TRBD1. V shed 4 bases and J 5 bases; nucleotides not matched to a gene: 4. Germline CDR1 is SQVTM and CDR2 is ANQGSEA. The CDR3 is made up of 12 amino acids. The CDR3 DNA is TGCAGCGTTGCTCAGGGGGCTGACGAGCAGTACCTC. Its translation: CSVAQGADEQYL.

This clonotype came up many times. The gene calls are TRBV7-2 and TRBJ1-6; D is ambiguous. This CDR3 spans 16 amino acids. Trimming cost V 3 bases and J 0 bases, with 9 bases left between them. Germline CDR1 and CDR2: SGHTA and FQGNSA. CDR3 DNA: TGTGCCAGCAGCTTCAGACCGAGCTCCTATAATTCACCCCTCCACTTT. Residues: CASSFRPSSYNSPLHF. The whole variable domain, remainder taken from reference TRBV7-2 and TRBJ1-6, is GAGVSQSPSNKVTEKGKDVELRCDPISGHTALYWYRQSLGQGLEFLIYFQGNSAPDKSGLPSDRFSAERTGGSVSTLTIQRTQQEDSAVYLCASSFRPSSYNSPLHFGNGTRLTVT.

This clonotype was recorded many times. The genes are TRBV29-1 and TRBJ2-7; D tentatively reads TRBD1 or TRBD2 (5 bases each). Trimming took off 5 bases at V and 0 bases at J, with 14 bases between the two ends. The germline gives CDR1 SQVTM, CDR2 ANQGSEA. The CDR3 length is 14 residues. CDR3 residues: CSVRDQRGSYEQYF. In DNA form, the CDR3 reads TGCAGCGTTCGGGACCAGAGGGGCTCCTACGAGCAGTACTTC.

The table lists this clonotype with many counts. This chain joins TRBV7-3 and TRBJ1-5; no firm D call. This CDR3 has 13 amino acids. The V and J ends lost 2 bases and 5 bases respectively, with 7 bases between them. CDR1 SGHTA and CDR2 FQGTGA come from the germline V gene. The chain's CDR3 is CASSLGPYQPQHF. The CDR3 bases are TGTGCCAGCAGCTTAGGACCTTATCAGCCCCAGCATTTT.

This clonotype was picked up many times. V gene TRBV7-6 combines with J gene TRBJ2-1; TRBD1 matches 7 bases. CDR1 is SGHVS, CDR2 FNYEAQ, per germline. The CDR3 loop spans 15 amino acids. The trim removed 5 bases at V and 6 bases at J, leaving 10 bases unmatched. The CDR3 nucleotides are TGTGCCAGCAGCCCCCCAGGGGGAGAGAGCAATGAGCAGTTCTTC. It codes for CASSPPGGESNEQFF.

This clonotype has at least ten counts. The CDR3: CATSEAGTSGSFYNEQFF. The DNA for the CDR3 is TGTGCCACCAGTGAAGCTGGGACTAGCGGATCGTTCTACAATGAGCAGTTCTTC. The V and J genes are TRBV24-1 and TRBJ2-1, with 11 bases aligning to TRBD2. Germline V gene data show CDR1 as KGHDR and CDR2 as SFDVKD. V dropped 4 bases and J dropped 3; count of bases not matched to a gene: 10. The CDR3 totals 18 residues.

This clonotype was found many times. CDR3: CASSLLTTGFTYNEQFF. Written as DNA, the CDR3 is TGTGCCAGCAGCTTACTGACAACAGGGTTCACCTACAATGAGCAGTTCTTC. The chain joins TRBV7-3 to TRBJ2-1; a weak D match, TRBD1 (6 bases). The germline CDR1 and CDR2 sequences are SGHTA and FQGTGA. The CDR3 length is 17 residues. Trimming cost V 2 bases and J 2 bases, with 16 bases left between them.

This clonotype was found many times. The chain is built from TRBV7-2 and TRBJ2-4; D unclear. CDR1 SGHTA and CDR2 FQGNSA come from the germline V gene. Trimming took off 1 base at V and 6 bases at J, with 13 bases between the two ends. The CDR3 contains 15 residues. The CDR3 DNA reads TGTGCCAGCAGCTTAGAGGCCGACCCCCGAAACATTCAGTACTTC. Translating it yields CASSLEADPRNIQYF.

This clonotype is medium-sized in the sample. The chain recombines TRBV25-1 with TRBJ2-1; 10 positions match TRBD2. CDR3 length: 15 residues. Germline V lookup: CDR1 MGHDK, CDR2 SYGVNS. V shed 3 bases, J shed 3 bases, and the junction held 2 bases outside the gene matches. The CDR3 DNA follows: TGTGCCAGCAGTGATGTAGCGGGGGGCTACAATGAGCAGTTCTTC. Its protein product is CASSDVAGGYNEQFF.

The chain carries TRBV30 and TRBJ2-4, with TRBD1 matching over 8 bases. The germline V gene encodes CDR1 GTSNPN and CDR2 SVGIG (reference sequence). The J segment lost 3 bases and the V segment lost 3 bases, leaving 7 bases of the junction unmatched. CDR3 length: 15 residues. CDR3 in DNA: TGTGCCTGGAGACCGACAGGGGACGGCAAAAACATTCAGTACTTC. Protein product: CAWRPTGDGKNIQYF.

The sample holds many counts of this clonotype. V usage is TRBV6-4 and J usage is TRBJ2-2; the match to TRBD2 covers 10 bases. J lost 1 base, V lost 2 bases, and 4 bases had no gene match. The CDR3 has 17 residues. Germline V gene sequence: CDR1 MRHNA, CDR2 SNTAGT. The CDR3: CASSDVPSGGNTGELFF. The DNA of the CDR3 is TGTGCCAGCAGTGACGTTCCTAGCGGGGGGAACACCGGGGAGCTGTTTTTT.

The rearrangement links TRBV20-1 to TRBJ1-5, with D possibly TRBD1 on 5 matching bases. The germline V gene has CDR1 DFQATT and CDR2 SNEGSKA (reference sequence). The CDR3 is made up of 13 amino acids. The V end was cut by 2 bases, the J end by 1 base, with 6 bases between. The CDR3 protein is CSARQGSNQPQHF. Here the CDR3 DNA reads TGCAGTGCTAGACAGGGAAGCAATCAGCCCCAGCATTTT.

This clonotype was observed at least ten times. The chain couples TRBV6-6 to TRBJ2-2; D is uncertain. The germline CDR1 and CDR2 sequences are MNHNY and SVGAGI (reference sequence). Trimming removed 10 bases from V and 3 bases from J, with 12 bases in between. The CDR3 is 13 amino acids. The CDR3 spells CATEDRDTGELFF. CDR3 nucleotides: TGTGCCACCGAGGACCGGGACACCGGGGAGCTGTTTTTT.

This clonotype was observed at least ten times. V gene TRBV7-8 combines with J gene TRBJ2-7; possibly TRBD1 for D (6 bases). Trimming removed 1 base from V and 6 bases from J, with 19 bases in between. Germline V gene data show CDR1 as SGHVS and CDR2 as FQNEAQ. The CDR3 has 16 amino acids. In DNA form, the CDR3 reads TGTGCCAGCAGCTTAGATCAATGGCAGGGGCTGAGCGAGCAGTACTTC. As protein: CASSLDQWQGLSEQYF. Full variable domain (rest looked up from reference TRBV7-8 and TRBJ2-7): GAGVSQSPRYKVAKRGQDVALRCDPISGHVSLFWYQQALGQGPEFLTYFQNEAQLDKSGLPSDRFFAERPEGSVSTLKIQRTQQEDSAVYLCASSLDQWQGLSEQYFGPGTRLTVT.

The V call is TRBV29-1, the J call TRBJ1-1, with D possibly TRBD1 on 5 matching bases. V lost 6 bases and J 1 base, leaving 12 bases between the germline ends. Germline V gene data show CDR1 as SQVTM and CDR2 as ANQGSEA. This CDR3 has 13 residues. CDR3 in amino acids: CSVGEQGNTEAFF. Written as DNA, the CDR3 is TGCAGCGTGGGGGAGCAGGGGAACACTGAAGCTTTCTTT.

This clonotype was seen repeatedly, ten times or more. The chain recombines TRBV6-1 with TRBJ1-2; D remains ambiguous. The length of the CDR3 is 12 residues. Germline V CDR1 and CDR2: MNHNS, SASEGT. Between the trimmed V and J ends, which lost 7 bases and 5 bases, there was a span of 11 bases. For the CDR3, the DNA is TGTGCCAGCATGCGGGAGAGGTATGGCTACACCTTC. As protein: CASMRERYGYTF.

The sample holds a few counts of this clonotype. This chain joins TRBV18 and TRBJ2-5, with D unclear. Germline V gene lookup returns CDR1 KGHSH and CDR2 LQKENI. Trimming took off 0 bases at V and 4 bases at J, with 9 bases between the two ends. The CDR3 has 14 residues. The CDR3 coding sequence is TGTGCCAGCTCACCACCGCCAGCGTCAGAGACCCAGTACTTC. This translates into CASSPPPASETQYF.

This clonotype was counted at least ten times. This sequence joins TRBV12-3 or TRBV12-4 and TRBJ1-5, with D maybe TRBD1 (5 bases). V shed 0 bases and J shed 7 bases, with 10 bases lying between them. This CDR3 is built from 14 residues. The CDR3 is CASSLAGEVQPQHF. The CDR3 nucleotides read TGTGCCAGCAGTTTAGCGGGGGAGGTCCAGCCCCAGCATTTT.

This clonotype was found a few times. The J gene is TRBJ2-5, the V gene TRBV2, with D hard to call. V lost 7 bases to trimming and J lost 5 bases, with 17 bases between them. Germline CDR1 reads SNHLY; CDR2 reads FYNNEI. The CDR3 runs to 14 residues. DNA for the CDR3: TGTGCCAGCAACCGAAACGGGTTCCAGGAGACCCAGTACTTC. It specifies CASNRNGFQETQYF.

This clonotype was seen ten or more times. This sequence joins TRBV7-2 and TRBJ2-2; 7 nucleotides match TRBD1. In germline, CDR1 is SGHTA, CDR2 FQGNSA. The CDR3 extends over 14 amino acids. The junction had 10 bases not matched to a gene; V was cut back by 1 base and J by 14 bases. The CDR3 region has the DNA TGTGCCAGCAGCTTAGGTGGGACAGTCGCGGAACTGTTTTTT. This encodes CASSLGGTVAELFF.

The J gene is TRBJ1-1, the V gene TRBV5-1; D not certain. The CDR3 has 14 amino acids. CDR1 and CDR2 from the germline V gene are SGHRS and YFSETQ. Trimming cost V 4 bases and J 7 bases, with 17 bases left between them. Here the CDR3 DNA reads TGCGCCAGCAGCCCGAGTGGCGGTCCGGATGAAGCTTTCTTT. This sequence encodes CASSPSGGPDEAFF.

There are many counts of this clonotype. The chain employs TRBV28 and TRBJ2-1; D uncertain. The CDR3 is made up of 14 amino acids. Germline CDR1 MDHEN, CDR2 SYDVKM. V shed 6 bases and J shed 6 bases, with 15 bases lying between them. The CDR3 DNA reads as TGTGCCAGCAGCCCCTTACTAACCCTCAATGAGCAGTTCTTC. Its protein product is CASSPLLTLNEQFF.

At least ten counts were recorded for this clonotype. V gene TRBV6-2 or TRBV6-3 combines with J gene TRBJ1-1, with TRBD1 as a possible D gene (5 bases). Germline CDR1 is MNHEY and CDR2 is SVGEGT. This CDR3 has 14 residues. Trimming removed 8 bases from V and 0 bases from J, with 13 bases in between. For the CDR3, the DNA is TGTGCCAGCGGGGGTAAGGGGCTGAACACTGAAGCTTTCTTT. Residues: CASGGKGLNTEAFF.

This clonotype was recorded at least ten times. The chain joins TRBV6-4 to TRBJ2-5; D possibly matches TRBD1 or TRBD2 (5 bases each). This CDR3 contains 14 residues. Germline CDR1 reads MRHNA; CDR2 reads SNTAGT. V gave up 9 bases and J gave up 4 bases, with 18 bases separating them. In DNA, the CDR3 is TGTGCCAGTGGGGCGCGCACGGCGGGAGAGACCCAGTACTTC. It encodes CASGARTAGETQYF.